Listed here are 10 T cell receptor beta chains from one sample, sequenced in a study of PD-1 blockade in mismatch repair-deficient tumors. Sequencing used immunoSEQ multiplex PCR; TCRdb keeps in-frame clones, though not all of them. The sample lists roughly 80,000 clones, roughly 80% occurring once. Sequenced material: peripheral blood, taken 12 weeks after starting pembrolizumab. The source of these receptors is an adult with mismatch repair-deficient cancer.

The chain links TRBV10-3 to TRBJ2-7, with D possibly TRBD1 on 6 matching bases. Deletions cut 4 bases from V and 4 bases from J, with 11 bases between. The CDR3 runs to 13 residues. Germline CDR1 reads ENHRY; CDR2 reads SYGVKD. The CDR3 loop reads CAISAADRYEQYF. The CDR3 DNA follows: TGTGCCATCAGTGCTGCGGACAGATACGAGCAGTACTTC.

This chain links TRBV6-6 with TRBJ2-7; no firm D call. The length of the CDR3 is 13 residues. Looked up from germline, CDR1 is MNHNY and CDR2 is SVGAGI (reference sequence). V gave up 2 bases and J gave up 5 bases, with 10 bases separating them. The CDR3 bases are TGTGCCAGCAGTTACATAGGGTTGGACGAGCAGTACTTC. Translation: CASSYIGLDEQYF.

This chain uses TRBV6-5 with TRBJ2-1; 7 bases map to TRBD2. V was clipped by 5 bases and J by 5 bases; unmatched bases: 9. The germline V gene encodes CDR1 MNHEY and CDR2 SVGAGI. This CDR3 has 15 amino acids. The CDR3 sequence: CASSLWEGKNNEQFF. CDR3 nucleotides: TGTGCCAGCAGTCTATGGGAGGGGAAAAACAATGAGCAGTTCTTC.

This clone has a handful of counts. This chain uses TRBV7-6 with TRBJ2-7, with D perhaps matching TRBD2 (5 bases). Trimming shortened V by 5 bases and J by 12 bases, and 14 bases separated the two germline ends. Germline values: CDR1 SGHVS, CDR2 FNYEAQ. This CDR3 region has 11 residues. The CDR3 here is CASSAGGLWYF. As DNA, the CDR3 is TGTGCCAGCAGCGCCGGAGGCCTTTGGTACTTC.

This sequence joins TRBV27 and TRBJ1-5, with 9 bases fitting TRBD1. The germline V gene has CDR1 MNHEY and CDR2 SMNVEV (reference sequence). Trimming removed 1 base from V and 2 bases from J; junction bases left unmatched: 12. This CDR3 spans 19 amino acids. CDR3 amino acids: CASSLLAGTGYGRNQPQHF. The DNA of the CDR3 is TGTGCCAGCAGTTTATTGGCCGGGACAGGGTATGGTCGCAATCAGCCCCAGCATTTT.

The J gene is TRBJ1-2, the V gene TRBV29-1, with 8 bases that match TRBD1. V was clipped by 3 bases and J by 5 bases; unmatched bases: 5. The CDR3 spans 13 residues. Per the germline V gene, CDR1 is SQVTM and CDR2 is ANQGSEA. The CDR3 DNA reads TGCAGCGTTGACGGGCAGGGGGCATATGGCTACACCTTC. Translating it yields CSVDGQGAYGYTF.

The chain recombines TRBV28 with TRBJ1-1, with D unclear. The CDR3 has 16 amino acids. Germline CDR1 and CDR2: MDHEN and SYDVKM. V was cut by 2 bases and J by 0 bases, with 13 bases left in between. The CDR3 sequence is CASSLIAEIMNTEAFF. The CDR3 DNA reads TGTGCCAGCAGTTTAATCGCAGAGATAATGAACACTGAAGCTTTCTTT.

The gene calls are TRBV29-1 and TRBJ1-1, with unresolved D. Germline V gene sequence: CDR1 SQVTM, CDR2 ANQGSEA. V was shortened by 7 bases and J by 9 bases, with 21 bases between the two germline ends. This CDR3 spans 13 amino acids. CDR3 protein: CSARTAVGEKAFF. The CDR3 coding sequence is TGCAGCGCTCGGACCGCCGTTGGGGAGAAAGCTTTCTTT.

The CDR3 is CASSLAWATSSYEQYF. The CDR3 DNA sequence: TGTGCCAGCAGCTTGGCATGGGCAACGAGCTCCTACGAGCAGTACTTC. The chain combines TRBV5-5 with TRBJ2-7, with D uncertain. Trimming removed 0 bases at V and 0 bases at J, with 13 bases between. The CDR3 runs 16 residues. The germline CDR1 and CDR2 sequences are SGHKS and YYEKEE (reference sequence).

The chain carries TRBV29-1 and TRBJ2-1; no clear D. CDR3 length: 11 amino acids. The germline CDR1 and CDR2 sequences are SQVTM and ANQGSEA. The V gene lost 5 bases and the J gene lost 5 bases, with 7 bases spanning the gap. CDR3 in DNA: TGCAGCGTTTCACAGAACAATGAGCAGTTCTTC. Protein product: CSVSQNNEQFF.